The rows below give T cell receptor beta chains drawn from one sample of a study of CD8 T cells in ankylosing spondylitis. One entry per CDR3 protein, called by TCRdb with MiXCR from the 5' RACE reads. The table lists around 99,000 distinct CDR3 sequences, about 9% of them singletons. Sequencing used blood, either unsorted or a sorted T cell fraction (not recorded which). These receptors all come from a male donor with ankylosing spondylitis or in good health (not recorded which). Both conserved end residues are part of each CDR3. The D gene is left open where the match is weak. Rows give clone size only sometimes, using once, few, many, or a class for an expanded clone.

v_call	clone_size	j_call	d_call	cdr3_nt	cdr3_aa
TRBV27	many	TRBJ2-5	.	TGTGCCAGCAGTTTATTGGGCTTAGCTAAGGCGGATGTGACCCAGTACTTC	CASSLLGLAKADVTQYF
TRBV12-3/TRBV12-4	.	TRBJ2-1	.	TGTGCCAGCAGCCGAACCGTTACGTTCTTC	CASSRTVTFF
TRBV6-6	many	TRBJ2-7	TRBD1	TGTGCCAGCAGTTCGGGACAGGGGGCGTACGAGCAGTACTTC	CASSSGQGAYEQYF
TRBV28	many	TRBJ2-5	.	TGTGCCAGCAGTTACCACGTGGGGGAATACGAGACCCAGTACTTC	CASSYHVGEYETQYF
TRBV6-1	many	TRBJ2-3	.	TGTGCCAGCAGGGGTGGAGAGGCCGGCACAGATACGCAGTATTTT	CASRGGEAGTDTQYF
TRBV28	many	TRBJ1-1	.	TGTGCCAGCACCGAGGACGGGAACGATGAAGCTTTCTTT	CASTEDGNDEAFF
TRBV5-4	many	TRBJ2-7	.	TGTGCCAGCAGCGTGGACATTTCCTACGAGCAGTACTTC	CASSVDISYEQYF
TRBV29-1	many	TRBJ2-5	TRBD1	TGCAGCGACAGGGGAACAAGAGAGACCCAGTACTTC	CSDRGTRETQYF
TRBV5-1	many	TRBJ2-7	TRBD1	TGCGCCAGCAAATGGACAGGGGGTCGGTACGAGCAGTACTTC	CASKWTGGRYEQYF
TRBV7-8	many	TRBJ2-5	.	TGTGCCAGCAGCTTGACAGGAAGTTTAGAGACCCAGTACTTC	CASSLTGSLETQYF
TRBV14	many	TRBJ1-1	.	TGTGCCAGCAGCCAAGATTTAACATCCGGTGAAGCTTTCTTT	CASSQDLTSGEAFF
TRBV5-1	once	TRBJ2-7	TRBD1	TGCGCCAGCAGCTTGGGAGGGGGCCCATACGAGCAGTACTTC	CASSLGGGPYEQYF
TRBV19	.	TRBJ2-3	.	TGTGCCAGTAGACCAGGGGGGAGCTGGACAGATACGCAGTATTTT	CASRPGGSWTDTQYF
TRBV20-1	many	TRBJ2-3	.	TGCAGTGCGCCTGTCCCAGATACGCAGTATTTT	CSAPVPDTQYF
TRBV7-2	many	TRBJ2-1	.	TGTGCCAGCAGCCTTCCGGGAATCACTATCTACAATGAGCAGTTCTTC	CASSLPGITIYNEQFF
TRBV6-6	few	TRBJ1-1	.	TGTGCCAGCAGTTACCGACAGCCGGCCTTATTT	CASSYRQPALF
TRBV24-1	many	TRBJ2-1	TRBD2	TGTGCCACCAGTGATTTTGGTGCCGGGGGGGCCCGGGATGAGCAGTTCTTC	CATSDFGAGGARDEQFF
TRBV15	few	TRBJ1-2	.	TGTGCCACCAGCAGACATCACAGGGATGGCTACACCTTC	CATSRHHRDGYTF
TRBV5-1	few	TRBJ1-2	TRBD1	TGCGCCAGCAGCGCCCCGGGACAGTGGTCTGGCTACACCTTC	CASSAPGQWSGYTF
TRBV9	many	TRBJ2-3	TRBD1	TGTGCCAGCAGCGTAGGGCGGGACAGGGTAATTTATACGCAGTATTTT	CASSVGRDRVIYTQYF
TRBV11-2	few	TRBJ2-1	.	TGTGCCAGCAGCCCACCGACTCCCCGCAATGAGCAGTTCTTC	CASSPPTPRNEQFF
TRBV12-3/TRBV12-4	many	TRBJ2-1	.	TGTGCCAGCAGAACAAACGAGGGGTACAATGAGCAGTTCTTC	CASRTNEGYNEQFF
TRBV7-2	many	TRBJ2-1	TRBD1	TGTGCCAGCAGCTTCAGAACAGGGGGCGCGGAAAATGAGCAGTTCTTC	CASSFRTGGAENEQFF
TRBV11-2	many	TRBJ1-1	.	TGTGCCAGCAGCTTAGGTGGACCTAACACTGAAGCTTTCTTT	CASSLGGPNTEAFF
TRBV29-1	many	TRBJ1-2	TRBD1	TGCAGCGGGACGGAGGGGGACAGCTATGGCTACACCTTC	CSGTEGDSYGYTF
TRBV6-5	many	TRBJ2-1	.	TGTGCCAGCGTAGAGTCTAGCTCCTACAATGAGCAGTTCTTC	CASVESSSYNEQFF
TRBV25-1	many	TRBJ2-5	TRBD1	TGTGCCAGCGGGGACAGTCGAACAGAGACCCAGTACTTC	CASGDSRTETQYF
TRBV4-1	many	TRBJ2-7	.	TGCGCCAGCAGCCGGCGAGGACAGACCTACGAGCAGTACTTC	CASSRRGQTYEQYF
TRBV29-1	many	TRBJ2-1	.	TGCAGCGTTTATGGGGCCTCCTACAATGAGCAGTTCTTC	CSVYGASYNEQFF
TRBV27	few	TRBJ2-2	.	TGTGCCAGCAGTGCATACAGGGACACCGGGGAGCTGTTTTTT	CASSAYRDTGELFF
TRBV12-3/TRBV12-4	many	TRBJ2-1	.	TGTGCCAGCAGTCCCATGGGGAGAACAAACAATGAGCAGTTCTTC	CASSPMGRTNNEQFF
TRBV7-9	many	TRBJ1-1	.	TGTGCCAGCATGGCTTCCGAAGCTTTCTTT	CASMASEAFF
TRBV5-1	.	TRBJ2-5	TRBD1	TGCGCCAGCAGCTTGGGGACAGGCCCTCAAGAGACCCAGTACTTC	CASSLGTGPQETQYF
TRBV14	medium-sized	TRBJ2-2	TRBD2	TGTGCCAGCAGCAAAGGACTAGGGTTGTTCACCGGGGAGCTGTTTTTT	CASSKGLGLFTGELFF
TRBV4-2	.	TRBJ2-7	.	TGTGCCAGCAGCCAAGAGCGGGGCTACGAGCAGTACTTC	CASSQERGYEQYF
TRBV7-9	many	TRBJ2-1	.	TGTGCCAGCAGCTTAGTCCGGGAAGTGTACAATGAGCAGTTCTTC	CASSLVREVYNEQFF
TRBV7-9	many	TRBJ2-7	TRBD1	TGTGCCAGCAGCGACAGGGGGCCCTACGAGCAGTACTTC	CASSDRGPYEQYF
TRBV20-1	many	TRBJ2-1	TRBD1	TGCAGTGCTAGAGATTTGGGACAGGGTGACAATGAGCAGTTCTTC	CSARDLGQGDNEQFF
TRBV28	.	TRBJ1-1	.	TGTGCCAGCAGTTTCGAGTCAATCACTGAAGCTTTCTTT	CASSFESITEAFF
TRBV12-3/TRBV12-4	many	TRBJ2-1	.	TGTGCCAGCACTAGACAACTAACCTACAATGAGCAGTTCTTC	CASTRQLTYNEQFF
TRBV5-1	.	TRBJ2-1	TRBD1	TGTGCCAGCAGCATGGGGGGACAGGGGGAGAATGAGCAGTTCTTC	CASSMGGQGENEQFF
TRBV5-1	many	TRBJ2-2	.	TGCGCCAGCAGTCTCGGTCTGGCCGGGGAGCTGTTTTTT	CASSLGLAGELFF
TRBV28	many	TRBJ1-2	.	TGTGCCAGCACCCTCCGGGCCGCGGACTATGGCTACACCTTC	CASTLRAADYGYTF
TRBV2	few	TRBJ1-4	.	TGTGCCAGCGATCAGGGGCTTTATGAAAAACTGTTTTTT	CASDQGLYEKLFF
TRBV21-1	many	TRBJ1-1	.	TGTGCCAGCAGCAAAGGAGAGGGGGTGGCCACTGAAGCTTTCTTT	CASSKGEGVATEAFF
TRBV3-1	many	TRBJ1-5	.	TGTGCCAGCAGCCAAATGCGGGGAGAGCCCCAGCATTTT	CASSQMRGEPQHF
TRBV6-1	.	TRBJ2-1	TRBD1	TGTGCCAGCAGCCGGGACAGGGTAAATGAGCAGTTCTTC	CASSRDRVNEQFF
TRBV9	many	TRBJ1-6	.	TGTGCCAGCAGCGAACAGGGAGGGAATTCACCCCTCCACTTT	CASSEQGGNSPLHF
TRBV6-1	many	TRBJ2-3	TRBD2	TGTGCCAGCACCCAAAGACTACTAGCGGGGGGCGTGTATACGCAGTATTTT	CASTQRLLAGGVYTQYF
TRBV7-9	few	TRBJ2-7	.	TGTGCCAGCAGCCCGGGCCCCCTCGAGCAGTACTTC	CASSPGPLEQYF
TRBV7-9	few	TRBJ2-7	.	TGTGCCAGCAGCTTGGCAGACGAGCAGTACTTC	CASSLADEQYF
TRBV7-6	many	TRBJ1-5	.	TGTGCCAGCAGCACCGGGACTTTAGATCAGCCCCAGCATTTT	CASSTGTLDQPQHF
TRBV24-1	many	TRBJ2-7	TRBD1	TGTGCCACCAACACAGGGGCCGGCGAGCAGTACTTC	CATNTGAGEQYF
TRBV3-2	many	TRBJ1-5	.	TGTGCCAGCAGCCAAGATTACAGTAGCAATCAGCCCCAGCATTTT	CASSQDYSSNQPQHF
TRBV5-5	.	TRBJ1-3	TRBD1	TGTGCCAGCAGCCCCCGGGACAGGTTGGCAAACACCATATATTTT	CASSPRDRLANTIYF
TRBV5-6	many	TRBJ1-4	.	TGTGCCAGCAGCTTCAGGGCCTCGGGAGAAAAACTGTTTTTT	CASSFRASGEKLFF
TRBV5-1	many	TRBJ2-2	.	TGCGCCAGCAGCCCGGTCTTCGAGTCCGGGGAGCTGTTTTTT	CASSPVFESGELFF
TRBV7-8	many	TRBJ2-1	.	TGTGCCAGCAGCACGCCCCGGGGCAGCTACAATGAGCAGTTCTTC	CASSTPRGSYNEQFF